Sequencing of this TCR beta chain was carried out in a study of response to subunit inactivated influenza vaccine. TCRdb reprocessed the RT-PCR reads via MiXCR and lists one record per CDR3 protein. This sample yields approximately 530,000 distinct CDR3 sequences, of which under 15% are seen a single time; around 13% belongs to the top ten. Per the germline V gene, CDR1 is WSHSY and CDR2 is SAAADI. The V end lost 6 bases, the J end lost 3 bases, and 11 bases lay between the germline ends. This CDR3 comprises 14 residues. Only a few counts were recorded for this clonotype. The rearrangement uses TRBV10-2 and TRBJ2-2; tentatively, D is TRBD1 or TRBD2 (6 bases each). The receptor was isolated from a man aged 50 or older who received an inactivated influenza vaccine. The sample was PBMCs from blood, taken roughly 48 days after vaccination. CDR3 loop: CASRGGLDTGELFF. The CDR3 DNA is TGCGCCAGCAGAGGGGGGCTGGACACCGGGGAGCTGTTTTTT.